This T cell receptor (beta chain) was retrieved from a study of response to subunit inactivated influenza vaccine. Notes on the study in general: That few new T cells are recruited by each seasonal influenza vaccination was the authors' suggestion.

TCRdb fed the RT-PCR reads into MiXCR, producing one record per CDR3 protein. The sample lists about 650,000 distinct CDR3 sequences; 15% to 17% were seen once. This CDR3 is 14 amino acids long. The trim removed 1 base at V and 4 bases at J, leaving 5 bases unmatched. CDR1 and CDR2 (germline): DFQATT, SNEGSKA (reference sequence). This clonotype was detected only a few times. Its antigen is currently unknown. V gene TRBV20-1 combines with J gene TRBJ2-7; 9 bases line up with TRBD1. The origin of this receptor is a man in his fifties who received an inactivated influenza vaccine. Sequenced material: PBMCs from blood, taken roughly 12 days after vaccination. CDR3 sequence reads: CSARGSGQGYEQYF. The CDR3, as DNA: TGCAGTGCTAGAGGTTCGGGACAGGGTTACGAGCAGTACTTC.